This record concerns one T cell receptor (beta chain) sequence. Its target is not known. The data were taken from a study of identifying expanded T cells in peripheral blood. Study results and limitations: Two-week clone count variance significantly increased as total template count grew. Over approximately two and four weeks, about 15 and 18 clones changed, versus 1.2 between replicates.

CDR3 length: 14 amino acids. Profiled with immunoSEQ multiplex PCR; TCRdb holds only in-frame clones, not every one. The sample yields approximately 83,000 clones, more than 75% seen once. No infections or other immune events were documented during collection. Sequenced material: blood. The chain combines TRBV1 with TRBJ1-4; TRBD1 reflects the table's D call only, with no check against the DNA. TRBV1 is classified as a pseudogene. This receptor was taken from a person aged 18 to 75 in good health. The CDR3 loop is CTIGRSGHNEKLFF. CDR3 DNA sequence: TGCACCATCGGAAGGTCGGGACACAATGAAAAACTGTTTTTT.